A single sample is the source of the 8 T cell receptor beta chains below, sequenced in a study of cytotoxic CD8 clonotypes in ibrutinib-treated CLL. The repertoire was sequenced with immunoSEQ multiplex PCR; TCRdb's copy has only in-frame clones and lacks some. This sample yields about 130,000 clones, of which 75% to 90% are seen a single time; about 2% belongs to the top ten. Sequenced material: PBMCs, taken after 24 months of ibrutinib treatment. The receptors derive from a human donor with chronic lymphocytic leukemia.

The V gene is TRBV19, the J gene TRBJ1-1; no definite D call. Germline V lookup: CDR1 LNHDA, CDR2 SQIVND (reference sequence). V lost 1 base to trimming and J lost 1 base, with 10 bases between them. The CDR3 spans 15 residues. The CDR3 bases are TGTGCCAGTAGTATAGTTTATCCGAGGAACACTGAAGCTTTCTTT. Residues: CASSIVYPRNTEAFF.

This chain connects TRBV7-2 to TRBJ2-5; TRBD1 matches at 9 bases. Germline CDR1 SGHTA, CDR2 FQGNSA. This CDR3 contains 14 residues. V trimming: 5 bases; J trimming: 5 bases; junction bases outside the gene matches: 6. The CDR3 DNA is TGTGCCAGCAGCCCCACAGGGGGCAGGGAGACCCAGTACTTC. Protein sequence: CASSPTGGRETQYF.

The chain carries TRBV28 and TRBJ1-2, with 9 bases matching TRBD1. CDR1 is MDHEN and CDR2 is SYDVKM in the germline V gene. V shed 8 bases, J shed 2 bases, and the junction held 6 bases outside the gene matches. CDR3 size: 14 residues. The CDR3 DNA is TGTGCCAGCGGTGGGGACAGGGCGAACTATGGCTACACCTTC. It codes for CASGGDRANYGYTF.

The rearrangement joins TRBV4-1 to TRBJ1-2; 9 bases are a match to TRBD1. Germline V CDR1 and CDR2: MGHRA, YSYEKL. The CDR3 is 15 amino acids. J gave up 7 bases and V 0 bases, and 6 bases lay outside the gene matches. The CDR3 nucleotides are TGCGCCAGCAGCCAAGATTCGGGACAGGGAACTGGCTACACCTTC. It encodes CASSQDSGQGTGYTF.

This clone was counted between two and nine times. The chain couples TRBV15 to TRBJ2-5, with 7 bases fitting TRBD1. The CDR3 covers 15 residues. Per the germline V gene, CDR1 is LNHNV and CDR2 is YYDKDF (reference sequence). V shed 0 bases, J shed 4 bases, and the junction held 5 bases outside the gene matches. The CDR3 coding sequence is TGTGCCACCAGCAGAGATACGGCAGGGGGAGAGACCCAGTACTTC. Protein product: CATSRDTAGGETQYF.

The chain couples TRBV4-2 to TRBJ2-5; the D is unclear. Germline V gene sequence: CDR1 LGHNA, CDR2 YNFKEQ. V lost 0 bases, J lost 4 bases, and 15 bases lay in between. The CDR3 totals 16 residues. Here the CDR3 reads CASSQDRTSLIETQYF. The CDR3 bases are TGTGCCAGCAGCCAAGATAGAACCAGCTTGATAGAGACCCAGTACTTC.

V and J are TRBV4-3 and TRBJ2-1; possibly TRBD2 for D (6 bases). The CDR3 is 13 residues long. V was cut by 1 base and J by 12 bases, with 13 bases left in between. The germline V gene has CDR1 LGHNA and CDR2 YSLEER. CDR3: CASSQGLAGSQFF. CDR3 DNA: TGCGCCAGCAGCCAAGGTTTGGCGGGATCGCAGTTCTTC.

This chain joins TRBV29-1 and TRBJ2-3; 7 bases match TRBD2. Trimming at V came to 7 bases and at J to 0 bases, leaving 13 bases not matched to a gene. Germline V gives CDR1 SQVTM, CDR2 ANQGSEA. There are 16 residues in the CDR3. CDR3 DNA sequence: TGCAGCGCTCGGAGGGCTAGCGGTACTAGCACAGATACGCAGTATTTT. It encodes CSARRASGTSTDTQYF.